The subject of this entry is one TCR beta chain. In the original analysis: Reference gene primers were amplified, and this amplification served to estimate nucleated cell counts. The protocol was immunoSEQ multiplex PCR, while the TCRdb copy is restricted to in-frame clones and leaves out a portion. That table furnishes V, J and clone size, whereas the DNA furnished D and trimming. The repertoire has fewer than 250,000 clones, 70% to 90% of them found once; the top ten carry under 15%. The data are from a study of blood T cell repertoires in COVID-19. Study as a whole: COVID-19 samples collected from the United States, Italy and Spain covered acute and convalescent phases.

Germline CDR1 is SGHTA and CDR2 is FQGNSA. Trimming pared 3 bases from V and 1 base from J, leaving 17 bases between. CDR3 length: 17 amino acids. Participants were aged roughly 18 to 89 years from more than 20 US areas. The study assigned cohorts using participant-reported clinical history. Sample: PBMCs or T cells enriched from blood (not recorded which). This sequence was found in a woman aged 45 to 65 with acute COVID-19. The rearrangement uses TRBV7-2 and TRBJ2-3; a weak D match, TRBD2 (5 bases). The DNA for the CDR3 is TGTGCCAGCAGCTTTAGGCTAGCCGCAATGGGCACAGATACGCAGTATTTT. This encodes CASSFRLAAMGTDTQYF.